This entry features one TCR beta chain sequence. Trimming removed 7 bases from V and 3 bases from J; junction bases left unmatched: 5. The germline CDR1 and CDR2 sequences are SGDLS and YYNGEE. The CDR3 has 15 amino acids. The data derive from a study of control samples from healthy donors and cancer patients. The protocol was immunoSEQ multiplex PCR, while the TCRdb copy is restricted to in-frame clones and leaves out a portion. This sample has about 120,000 clones, with around 90% found just once. The rearrangement joins TRBV9 to TRBJ1-5; 12 nucleotides match TRBD1. The specimen was blood. This receptor was obtained from a woman in her 70s in good health. The CDR3 reads CASGPGQGANQPQHF. CDR3 DNA sequence: TGTGCCAGCGGTCCGGGACAGGGGGCCAATCAGCCCCAGCATTTT.